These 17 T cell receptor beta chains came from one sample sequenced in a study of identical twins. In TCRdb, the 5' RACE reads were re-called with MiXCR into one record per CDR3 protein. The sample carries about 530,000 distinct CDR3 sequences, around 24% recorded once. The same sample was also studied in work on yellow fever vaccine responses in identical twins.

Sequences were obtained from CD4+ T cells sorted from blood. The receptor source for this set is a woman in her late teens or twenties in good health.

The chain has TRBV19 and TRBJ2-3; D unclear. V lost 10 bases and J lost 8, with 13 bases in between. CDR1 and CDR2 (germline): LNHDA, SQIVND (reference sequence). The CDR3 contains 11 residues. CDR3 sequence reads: CATLGFGTQYF. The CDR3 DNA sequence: TGTGCCACCCTGGGGTTTGGTACGCAGTATTTT.

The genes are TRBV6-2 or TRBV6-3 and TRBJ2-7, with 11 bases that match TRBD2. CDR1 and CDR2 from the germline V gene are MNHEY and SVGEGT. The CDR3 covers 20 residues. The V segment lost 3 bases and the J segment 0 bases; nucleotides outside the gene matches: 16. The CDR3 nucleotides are TGTGCCAGCAGTTATGATATCGGGGTAGCGGGAGGGCCCCGCTCCTACGAGCAGTACTTC. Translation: CASSYDIGVAGGPRSYEQYF.

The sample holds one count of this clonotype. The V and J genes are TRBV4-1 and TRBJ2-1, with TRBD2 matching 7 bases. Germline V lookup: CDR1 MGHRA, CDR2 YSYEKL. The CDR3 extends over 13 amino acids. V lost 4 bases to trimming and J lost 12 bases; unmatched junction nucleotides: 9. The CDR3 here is CASSLFGGGAQFF. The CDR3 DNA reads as TGCGCCAGCAGCCTCTTTGGGGGAGGGGCGCAGTTCTTC.

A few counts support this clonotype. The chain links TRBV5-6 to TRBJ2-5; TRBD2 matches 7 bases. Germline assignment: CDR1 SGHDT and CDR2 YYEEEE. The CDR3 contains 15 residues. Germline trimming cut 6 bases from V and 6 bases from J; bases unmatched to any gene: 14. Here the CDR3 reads CASTLRGRFEKTQYF. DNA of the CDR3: TGTGCCAGCACCCTGCGGGGGAGGTTTGAAAAGACCCAGTACTTC.

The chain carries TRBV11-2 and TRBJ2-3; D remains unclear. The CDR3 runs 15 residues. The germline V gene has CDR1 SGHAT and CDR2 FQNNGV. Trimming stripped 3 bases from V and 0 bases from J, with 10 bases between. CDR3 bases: TGTGCCAGCAGCTTTAACGCGGTTAGCACAGATACGCAGTATTTT. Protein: CASSFNAVSTDTQYF.

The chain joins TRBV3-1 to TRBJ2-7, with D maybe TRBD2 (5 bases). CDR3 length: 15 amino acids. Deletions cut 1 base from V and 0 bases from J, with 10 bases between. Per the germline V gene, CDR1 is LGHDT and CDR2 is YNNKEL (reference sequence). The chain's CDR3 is CASSQGLSSSYEQYV. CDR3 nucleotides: TGTGCCAGCAGCCAAGGACTATCGAGCTCCTACGAGCAGTACGTC.

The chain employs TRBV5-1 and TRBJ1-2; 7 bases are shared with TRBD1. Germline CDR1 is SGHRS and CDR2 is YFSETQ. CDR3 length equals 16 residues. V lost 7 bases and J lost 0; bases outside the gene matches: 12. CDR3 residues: CASLEGAGDPNYGYTF. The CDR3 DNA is TGCGCCAGCTTGGAGGGGGCAGGGGATCCTAACTATGGCTACACCTTC.

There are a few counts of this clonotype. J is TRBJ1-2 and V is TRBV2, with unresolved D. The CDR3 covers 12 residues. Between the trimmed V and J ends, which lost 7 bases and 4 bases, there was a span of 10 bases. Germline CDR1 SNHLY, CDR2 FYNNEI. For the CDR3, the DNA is TGTGCCAGCACAGCCGGTAGCTATGGCTACACCTTC. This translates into CASTAGSYGYTF.

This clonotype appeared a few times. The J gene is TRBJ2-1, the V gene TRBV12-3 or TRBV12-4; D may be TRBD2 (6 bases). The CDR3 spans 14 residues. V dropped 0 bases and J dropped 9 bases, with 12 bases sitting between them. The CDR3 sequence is CASSLAGGRSEQFF. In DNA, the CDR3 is TGTGCCAGCAGTTTAGCGGGGGGACGGAGTGAGCAGTTCTTC.

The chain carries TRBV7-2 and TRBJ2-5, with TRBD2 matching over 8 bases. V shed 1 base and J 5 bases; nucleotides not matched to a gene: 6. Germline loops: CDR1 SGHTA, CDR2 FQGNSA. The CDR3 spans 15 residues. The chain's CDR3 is CASSLVGGARETQYF. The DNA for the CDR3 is TGTGCCAGCAGCTTAGTCGGGGGGGCCAGGGAGACCCAGTACTTC.

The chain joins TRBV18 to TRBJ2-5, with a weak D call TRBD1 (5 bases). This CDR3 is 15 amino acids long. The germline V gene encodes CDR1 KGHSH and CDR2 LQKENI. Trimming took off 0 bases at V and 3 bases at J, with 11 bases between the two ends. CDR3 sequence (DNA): TGTGCCAGCTCACCACCCGTTGACAGAGAAGAGACCCAGTACTTC. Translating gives CASSPPVDREETQYF.

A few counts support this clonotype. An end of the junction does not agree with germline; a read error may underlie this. The CDR3 region has the DNA TGTGCCACCAGCAACGCAGGGGGTAGAACTATGGGCTACACCTTC. It encodes CATSNAGGRTMGYTF. The genes are TRBV7-6 and TRBJ1-2, with 7 bases aligning to TRBD1. Germline assignment: CDR1 SGHVS and CDR2 FNYEAQ. The CDR3 is 15 amino acids.

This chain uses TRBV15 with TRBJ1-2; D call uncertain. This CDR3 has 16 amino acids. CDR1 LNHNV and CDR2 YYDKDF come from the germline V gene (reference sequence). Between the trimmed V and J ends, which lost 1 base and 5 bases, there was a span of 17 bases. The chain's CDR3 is CATSRAPPPLTYGYTF. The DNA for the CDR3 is TGTGCCACCAGCAGAGCGCCGCCCCCTCTAACGTATGGCTACACCTTC.

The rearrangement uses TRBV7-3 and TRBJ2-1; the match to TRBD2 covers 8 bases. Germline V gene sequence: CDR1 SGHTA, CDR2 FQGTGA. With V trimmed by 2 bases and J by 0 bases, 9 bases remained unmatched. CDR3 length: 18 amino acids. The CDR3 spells CASSLFSTSGSSYNEQFF. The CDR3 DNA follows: TGTGCCAGCAGCTTATTTTCTACTAGCGGAAGCTCCTACAATGAGCAGTTCTTC.

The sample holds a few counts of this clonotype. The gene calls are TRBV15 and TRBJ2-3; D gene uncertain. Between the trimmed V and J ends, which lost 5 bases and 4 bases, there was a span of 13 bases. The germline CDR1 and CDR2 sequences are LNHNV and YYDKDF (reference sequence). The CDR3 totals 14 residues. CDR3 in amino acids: CATSLARQADTQYF. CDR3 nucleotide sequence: TGTGCCACCAGCCTTGCGAGGCAGGCAGATACGCAGTATTTT.

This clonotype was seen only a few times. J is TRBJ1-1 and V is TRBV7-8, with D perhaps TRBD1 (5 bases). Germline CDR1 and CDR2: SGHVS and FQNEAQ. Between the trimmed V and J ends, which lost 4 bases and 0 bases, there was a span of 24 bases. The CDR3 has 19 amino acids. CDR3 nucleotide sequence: TGTGCCAGCAGCTCTTACTGGGGCTCTATGATGTCTATGAACACTGAAGCTTTCTTT. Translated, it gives CASSSYWGSMMSMNTEAFF.

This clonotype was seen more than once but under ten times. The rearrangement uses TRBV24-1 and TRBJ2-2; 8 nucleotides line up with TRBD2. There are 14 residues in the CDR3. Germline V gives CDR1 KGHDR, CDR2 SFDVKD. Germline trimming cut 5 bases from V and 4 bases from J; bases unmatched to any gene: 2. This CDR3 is CATSGLASTGELFF. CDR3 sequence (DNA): TGTGCCACCAGTGGACTAGCGAGCACCGGGGAGCTGTTTTTT.